This TCR beta chain was identified during a study of blood T cell repertoires in COVID-19. At the level of the study: From the United States, Italy and Spain came samples of acute and convalescent COVID-19. PBMCs, B-cell-depleted T cells, or T cells were the source of the cDNA or gDNA that made up the material.

Original data processing: Reference gene primer amplification yielded estimated nucleated cell counts. Clones were sequenced by immunoSEQ multiplex PCR, and TCRdb holds only the in-frame ones, with some missing. V, J and clone size reflect that table, while D and trimming were determined from the DNA. Among fewer than 250,000 clones listed, 80% to 90% were seen once. The ends were cut back, 2 bases at V and 1 base at J, with 6 bases in the middle. CDR1 and CDR2 (germline): MNHEY, SVGAGI. This CDR3 is built from 15 residues. This chain uses TRBV6-5 with TRBJ1-6; D gene unclear. What was sequenced was peripheral blood. The sequence was obtained from a man in his thirties or forties with acute or convalescent COVID-19. The CDR3 bases are TGTGCCAGCAGTTACCAGGATTCCTATAATTCACCCCTCCACTTT. Translation gives CASSYQDSYNSPLHF.